This TCR beta chain was obtained from a study of CD8+ T cells in alopecia areata. Study overall: Twice daily, treated patients received 5 to 10 mg of oral tofacitinib.

After isolation, RNA underwent reverse transcription to generate cDNA as the sequencing template. The method was immunoSEQ multiplex PCR; TCRdb's version includes in-frame clones alone and lacks a portion of them. This sample has about 200,000 clones, with 50% to 60% found just once. This clone was seen just once. Sequenced here: CD4+ T cells sorted from blood, sampled at week 0. The clonotype originates from a human donor with alopecia areata.

CDR3 sequence (DNA): TGTGCCACCAGCAGAGGGTCGCAGGGGCCCTCCTACGAGCAGTACTTC. It is translated as CATSRGSQGPSYEQYF. The V call is TRBV15, the J call TRBJ2-7, with D possibly being TRBD1 (6 bases). The V and J ends lost 1 base and 0 bases respectively, with 13 bases between them. The CDR3 extends over 16 amino acids. The germline V gene encodes CDR1 LNHNV and CDR2 YYDKDF (reference sequence).